What follows is one T cell receptor beta chain and its context. Its antigen is still unknown. The sample originates from a study of cytomegalovirus exposure and HLA in healthy donors. PCR primers comprised 60 Vbeta and 13 Jbeta primers. Assay: immunoSEQ multiplex PCR; the TCRdb copy retains only in-frame clones and omits some. The table lists some 79,000 clones, 78% of them singletons. Study-wide results and limits: TCR beta V- and J-gene trimming was later associated with a missense DCLRE1C variant. Later analysis suggested most CMV-associated TCR beta chains were HLA-restricted.

CDR1 is KGHSH, CDR2 LQKENI, per germline. Deletions cut 0 bases from V and 0 bases from J, with 12 bases between. The length of the CDR3 is 16 residues. The rearrangement uses TRBV18 and TRBJ2-7, with a weak D call TRBD2 (5 bases). The receptor was isolated from a male donor in good health and CMV-seropositive. Sequences were obtained from PBMCs. The CDR3 bases are TGTGCCAGCTCACCACCGAACCGGGAACGCTCCTACGAGCAGTACTTC. This sequence encodes CASSPPNRERSYEQYF. The full variable domain, with the rest looked up from reference TRBV18 and TRBJ2-7, is NAGVMQNPRHLVRRRGQEARLRCSPMKGHSHVYWYRQLPEEGLKFMVYLQKENIIDESGMPKERFSAEFPKEGPSILRIQQVVRGDSAAYFCASSPPNRERSYEQYFGPGTRLTVT.